The 6 T cell receptor beta chains in this list originate from one sample, sequenced in a study of blood T cell repertoires in COVID-19. Produced via immunoSEQ multiplex PCR; TCRdb's table is partial and in-frame only. The sample carries a few hundred thousand clones, approximately 88% recorded once. Sequencing was done on a sample of peripheral blood. The receptors originated from a woman aged 30 to 39 with acute or convalescent COVID-19.

The chain combines TRBV11-2 with TRBJ1-1; TRBD1 aligns across 8 bases. The V and J ends lost 2 bases and 4 bases, in that order; junction bases with no gene match: 6. This CDR3 comprises 15 residues. In germline, CDR1 is SGHAT, CDR2 FQNNGV. The CDR3 protein is CASSLWSGGVTEAFF. The CDR3 nucleotides read TGTGCCAGCAGCTTATGGTCAGGGGGCGTCACTGAAGCTTTCTTT.

V gene TRBV7-9 combines with J gene TRBJ2-3, with a tentative D call TRBD2 (6 bases). This CDR3 region has 16 residues. V was shortened by 6 bases and J by 1 base, with 17 bases between the two germline ends. Germline V gene sequence: CDR1 SEHNR, CDR2 FQNEAQ (reference sequence). CDR3 loop: CASRIGSGAGTDTQYF. The CDR3 DNA reads TGTGCCAGCAGGATAGGGTCGGGAGCTGGCACAGATACGCAGTATTTT.

The genes are TRBV6-5 and TRBJ1-5; weak D call: TRBD1 (6 bases). The V gene lost 6 bases and the J gene lost 7 bases, with 13 bases spanning the gap. In germline, CDR1 is MNHEY, CDR2 SVGAGI. The CDR3 runs 13 residues. The CDR3 DNA sequence: TGTGCCAGCAGCAGACAGGAAAGACAGCCCCAGCATTTT. Protein: CASSRQERQPQHF.

A few counts support this clone. The CDR3 here is CASSQEGTSGRYEQYF. The CDR3 coding sequence is TGTGCCAGCAGCCAAGAAGGGACTAGCGGACGATACGAGCAGTACTTC. V and J are TRBV3-1 (or the pseudogene TRBV3-2) and TRBJ2-7; 11 positions match TRBD2. V was pared by 0 bases and J by 4 bases, with 5 bases of the junction left unmatched. Germline values: CDR1 LGHDT, CDR2 YNNKEL (reference sequence). This CDR3 is built from 16 residues.

The chain carries TRBV5-1 and TRBJ1-1, with 7 bases aligning to TRBD1. Trimming cost V 2 bases and J 6 bases; bases outside gene matches: 10. Germline V CDR1 and CDR2: SGHRS, YFSETQ. The CDR3 contains 15 residues. CDR3 sequence (DNA): TGCGCCAGCAGCTTACCGGGACAGCATCTCTCTGAAGCTTTCTTT. It yields the protein CASSLPGQHLSEAFF.

The J gene is TRBJ2-2, the V gene TRBV19; 7 bases match TRBD1. CDR3 length: 15 residues. Germline CDR1 reads LNHDA; CDR2 reads SQIVND (reference sequence). Trimming removed 10 bases from V and 4 bases from J; junction bases left unmatched: 12. The CDR3 sequence: CATAMVTGPTGELFF. In DNA form, the CDR3 reads TGTGCCACCGCCATGGTGACAGGGCCCACCGGGGAGCTGTTTTTT.